This is a list of T cell receptor beta chains from one sample in a study of T cells in Graves' hyperthyroidism and ophthalmopathy. TCRdb analysed the multiplex PCR reads with MiXCR anew, one entry per CDR3 protein. The sample lists approximately 640,000 distinct CDR3 sequences, approximately 42% occurring once. What was sequenced was peripheral blood or thyroid tissue (not recorded which). These receptors were collected from an adult man with Graves' disease, either hyperthyroidism or ophthalmopathy (not recorded which). The CDR3 runs from the conserved cysteine through the conserved F or W. The order of the fields is D gene, V gene, J gene, clone size, CDR3 protein, CDR3 DNA. The D gene is left open where the match is weak. The size entry is marked missing in some rows and otherwise reads once, few, many or a size class.

-	TRBV29-1	TRBJ1-1	many	CSVGLGPNTEAFF	TGCAGCGTTGGGTTAGGGCCCAACACTGAAGCTTTCTTT
-	TRBV19	TRBJ1-5	-	CASDDRYSNQPQHF	TGTGCCAGTGACGACAGGTATAGCAATCAGCCCCAGCATTTT
TRBD2	TRBV6-5	TRBJ2-5	-	CASSGTSGGGQETQYF	TGTGCCAGCAGTGGGACTAGCGGGGGGGGCCAAGAGACCCAGTACTTC
TRBD1	TRBV10-2	TRBJ2-7	-	CASSFGDRPYEQYF	TGCGCCAGCAGCTTTGGGGACAGACCCTACGAGCAGTACTTC
-	TRBV10-3	TRBJ2-7	many	CAISVGDEQYF	TGTGCCATCAGCGTCGGAGACGAGCAGTACTTC
-	TRBV12-3/TRBV12-4	TRBJ1-2	few	CASSWAGGTPNYGYTF	TGTGCCAGCAGTTGGGCGGGGGGGACGCCTAACTATGGCTACACCTTC
TRBD1	TRBV7-9	TRBJ1-6	many	CASSLESTGASPLHF	TGTGCCAGCAGCTTAGAGTCGACAGGGGCATCACCCCTCCACTTT
-	TRBV7-9	TRBJ2-2	-	CASSFSSSTGELFF	TGTGCCAGCAGCTTCTCCAGCTCTACCGGGGAGCTGTTTTTT
TRBD1	TRBV25-1	TRBJ1-5	many	CASRDRGDQPQHF	TGTGCCAGCAGGGACAGGGGGGATCAGCCCCAGCATTTT
-	TRBV7-9	TRBJ2-7	few	CASSPEGFEQYF	TGTGCCAGCAGCCCGGAGGGGTTCGAGCAGTACTTC
TRBD1	TRBV10-3	TRBJ1-6	-	CAISGNGQGEDSPLHF	TGTGCCATCAGTGGAAATGGACAGGGCGAGGATTCACCCCTCCACTTT
TRBD1	TRBV7-9	TRBJ1-4	many	CASSSPTGANEKLFF	TGTGCCAGCAGCTCCCCGACAGGGGCTAATGAAAAACTGTTTTTT
TRBD1	TRBV5-1	TRBJ1-3	-	CASREDRGSGNTIYF	TGCGCCAGCAGAGAAGACAGGGGCTCTGGAAACACCATATATTTT
-	TRBV29-1	TRBJ2-3	-	CSQGTDTQYF	TGCAGCCAGGGGACAGATACGCAGTATTTT
-	TRBV5-1	TRBJ1-1	many	CASSLSGVNTEAFF	TGTGCCAGCAGCCTATCAGGGGTGAACACTGAAGCTTTCTTT
-	TRBV11-1	TRBJ2-7	-	CASSRAIGKGYEQYF	TGTGCCAGCAGCCGAGCGATAGGGAAGGGCTACGAGCAGTACTTC
TRBD1	TRBV20-1	TRBJ2-7	many	CSASGTGSSYEQYF	TGCAGTGCTTCCGGGACAGGGAGCTCCTACGAGCAGTACTTC
TRBD1	TRBV7-2	TRBJ1-2	few	CASSQDEADRGLYGYTF	TGTGCCAGCAGCCAAGACGAAGCCGACAGGGGGTTATATGGCTACACCTTC
TRBD1	TRBV11-1	TRBJ1-4	-	CASSFRTGANEKLFF	TGTGCCAGCAGCTTTCGGACAGGGGCGAATGAAAAACTGTTTTTT
TRBD1	TRBV7-2	TRBJ1-2	once	CASSTAGTGGYGYTF	TGTGCCAGCAGCACCGCGGGGACAGGGGGGTATGGCTACACCTTC